This passage covers 30 T cell receptor beta chains from one sample sequenced in a study of cytomegalovirus exposure and HLA in healthy donors (dated by TCRdb to between 2016 and 2019). Library preparation employed the immunoSEQ multiplex PCR assay. A mixture of 60 forward primers for TCR Vbeta segments and 13 reverse primers for TCR Jbeta segments was used in the multiplex PCR. TCRdb retrieved this table from immuneACCESS and kept in-frame rearrangements only. Not all clones are present; in checked studies, unresolved V genes account for under half, and no reason is known for the remainder. The sample data list about 130,000 clones, and roughly 70% of these were observed just once. Around 4.5% of the sample lies in the top ten. Sequenced input: PBMCs. The receptors derive from a man younger than 30 in good health and CMV-seropositive.

The rearrangement uses TRBV4-2 and TRBJ2-1; D perhaps matches TRBD1 (6 bases). From germline, CDR1 is LGHNA and CDR2 YNFKEQ. CDR3 length: 13 amino acids. Trimming stripped 2 bases from V and 9 bases from J, with 11 bases between. For the CDR3, the DNA is TGTGCCAGCAGCCAACCACAGGGTGGTGAGCAGTTCTTC. This translates into CASSQPQGGEQFF.

The genes are TRBV19 and TRBJ1-2; 7 nucleotides align to TRBD1. There are 13 residues in the CDR3. Germline V gene sequence: CDR1 LNHDA, CDR2 SQIVND (reference sequence). J gave up 8 bases and V 5 bases, and 8 bases lay outside the gene matches. The CDR3 coding sequence is TGTGCCAGTAGTCCAAGGACAGGAGGAGGCTACACCTTC. Residues: CASSPRTGGGYTF.

The CDR3 is CASSIGPGQATTSNQPQHF. The CDR3 nucleotides read TGTGCCAGTAGTATAGGGCCGGGACAGGCCACCACAAGCAATCAGCCCCAGCATTTT. The V call is TRBV19, the J call TRBJ1-5; TRBD1 agrees at 8 bases. Unmatched junction bases numbered 12, after V lost 1 base and J lost 1 base. CDR3 length: 19 amino acids. Per germline, CDR1 LNHDA and CDR2 SQIVND (reference sequence).

In regard to this clone: The junction does not match germline at one end; this may be a read error. The chain combines TRBV28 with TRBJ2-7, with D hard to call. The germline CDR1 and CDR2 sequences are MDHEN and SYDVKM. This CDR3 spans 10 amino acids. CDR3 nucleotides: TGTGCCAGCAGTTCCAACAGCCTCCTGTTC. It codes for CASSSNSLLF.

The rearrangement uses TRBV19 and TRBJ1-2; a possible D gene is TRBD1 (6 bases). V dropped 11 bases and J dropped 5 bases, with 15 bases sitting between them. The CDR3 runs 12 residues. Germline CDR1 is LNHDA and CDR2 is SQIVND (reference sequence). CDR3: CASEGGFYGYTF. For the CDR3, the DNA is TGTGCCTCCGAGGGGGGGTTTTATGGCTACACCTTC.

J is TRBJ2-7 and V is TRBV10-2, with 7 bases identical to TRBD2. J gave up 4 bases and V 1 base, and 4 bases lay outside the gene matches. CDR1 is WSHSY and CDR2 is SAAADI in the germline V gene. CDR3 length: 14 amino acids. This CDR3 is CASSEWEGGYEQYF. CDR3 nucleotide sequence: TGCGCCAGCAGTGAGTGGGAGGGTGGGTACGAGCAGTACTTC.

J is TRBJ2-7 and V is TRBV5-4; weak D call: TRBD1 (6 bases). The germline V gene has CDR1 SGHNT and CDR2 YYREEE (reference sequence). Trimming pared 2 bases from V and 0 bases from J, leaving 12 bases between. This CDR3 has 15 amino acids. The CDR3 coding sequence is TGTGCCAGCAGCTTTGACCCAGGGGACTCCTACGAGCAGTACTTC. Translated, it gives CASSFDPGDSYEQYF. Together with reference TRBV5-4 and TRBJ2-7, the CDR3 gives the full variable domain: ETGVTQSPTHLIKTRGQQVTLRCSSQSGHNTVSWYQQALGQGPQFIFQYYREEENGRGNFPPRFSGLQFPNYSSELNVNALELDDSALYLCASSFDPGDSYEQYFGPGTRLTVT.

This clone was observed a few times. The CDR3, as DNA: TGCGCCACTCAGGACCAACAGGGGGGCGAGCAGTACTTC. It is translated as CATQDQQGGEQYF. V is TRBV10-1 and J is TRBJ2-7, with 8 bases identical to TRBD1. With 10 bases clipped from V and 6 bases from J, the junction kept 11 bases outside the gene matches. The length of the CDR3 is 13 residues. CDR1 WNHNN and CDR2 SYGVQD come from the germline V gene (reference sequence).

This clone was counted between two and nine times. This sequence joins TRBV30 and TRBJ1-6; D is undetermined. The CDR3 runs to 12 residues. The V gene lost 1 base and the J gene lost 7 bases, with 5 bases spanning the gap. Germline V lookup: CDR1 GTSNPN, CDR2 SVGIG (reference sequence). The CDR3 nucleotides read TGTGCCTGGAGTGCGGGGAATTCACCCCTCCACTTT. Its translation: CAWSAGNSPLHF.

The V gene is TRBV19, the J gene TRBJ2-1; TRBD1 matches 9 bases. The germline gives CDR1 LNHDA, CDR2 SQIVND (reference sequence). The junction had 11 bases not matched to a gene; V was cut back by 4 bases and J by 1 base. CDR3 length: 18 amino acids. The CDR3 DNA reads TGTGCCAGTAGTAAGCGGACAGGGGTAGGCAGGTCCTACAATGAGCAGTTCTTC. It translates to CASSKRTGVGRSYNEQFF.

This sequence joins TRBV15 and TRBJ2-1, with D perhaps TRBD1 (6 bases). The germline CDR1 and CDR2 sequences are LNHNV and YYDKDF (reference sequence). Trimming left V 2 bases short and J 2 bases short, with 16 bases between. This CDR3 has 17 amino acids. The CDR3 sequence is CATSRSRRTETYNEQFF. CDR3 in DNA: TGTGCCACCAGCAGATCCAGAAGGACAGAAACCTACAATGAGCAGTTCTTC. The full variable domain, rest sourced from reference TRBV15 and TRBJ2-1, is DAMVIQNPRYQVTQFGKPVTLSCSQTLNHNVMYWYQQKSSQAPKLLFHYYDKDFNNEADTPDNFQSRRPNTSFCFLDIRSPGLGDTAMYLCATSRSRRTETYNEQFFGPGTRLTVL.

CDR3: CASSLRGQVTEAFF. The CDR3 bases are TGCGCCAGCAGCTTGCGGGGTCAAGTCACTGAAGCTTTCTTT. This sequence joins TRBV5-1 and TRBJ1-1; D gene uncertain. CDR3 length: 14 amino acids. Trimming left V 1 base short and J 4 bases short, with 11 bases between. CDR1 and CDR2 from the germline V gene are SGHRS and YFSETQ.

This chain joins TRBV18 and TRBJ2-3, with D possibly being TRBD1 (5 bases). The germline V gene has CDR1 KGHSH and CDR2 LQKENI. CDR3 length: 12 residues. V was trimmed by 5 bases and J by 7 bases, leaving 10 bases between them. The CDR3: CASSSQENTQYF. The CDR3 DNA follows: TGTGCCAGCTCATCACAGGAGAATACGCAGTATTTT. Combining the CDR3 with reference TRBV18 and TRBJ2-3 gives the whole variable domain NAGVMQNPRHLVRRRGQEARLRCSPMKGHSHVYWYRQLPEEGLKFMVYLQKENIIDESGMPKERFSAEFPKEGPSILRIQQVVRGDSAAYFCASSSQENTQYFGPGTRLTVL.

The CDR3 DNA reads as TGTGCCACCAACCGGGGGGACAGGGGATACAATGAGCAGTTCTTC. This translates into CATNRGDRGYNEQFF. The genes are TRBV10-3 and TRBJ2-1, with 10 bases aligning to TRBD1. V shed 10 bases and J 4 bases; nucleotides not matched to a gene: 10. Germline-derived CDR1 and CDR2 are ENHRY and SYGVKD. This CDR3 spans 15 amino acids.

J is TRBJ2-1 and V is TRBV7-9; TRBD1 aligns across 7 bases. Trimming took 2 bases from V and 14 from J; bases not matched to a gene: 6. Germline lookup yields CDR1 SEHNR and CDR2 FQNEAQ (reference sequence). The CDR3 length is 12 residues. The CDR3 spells CASSLNLQGEFF. The CDR3, as DNA: TGTGCCAGCAGCTTAAATCTGCAGGGGGAGTTCTTC.

This CDR3 reads CASSYQGSRVSYEQYF. CDR3 bases: TGTGCCAGCAGTTACCAAGGGAGTAGGGTATCCTACGAGCAGTACTTC. The V call is TRBV6-5, the J call TRBJ2-5, with D possibly being TRBD2 (5 bases). The J call may be mistaken, given a closer DNA end match to TRBJ2-7. Germline V gene data show CDR1 as MNHEY and CDR2 as SVGAGI. There are 16 residues in the CDR3.

The chain joins TRBV25-1 to TRBJ1-6; 10 bases match TRBD1. Germline V lookup: CDR1 MGHDK, CDR2 SYGVNS. The V segment lost 7 bases and the J segment 9 bases; nucleotides outside the gene matches: 3. The CDR3 covers 13 residues. CDR3 amino acids: CASKGQGLSPLHF. The DNA for the CDR3 is TGTGCCAGCAAGGGACAGGGGCTTTCACCCCTCCACTTT.

The chain couples TRBV7-2 to TRBJ2-3, with D possibly TRBD2 on 6 matching bases. Looked up from germline, CDR1 is SGHTA and CDR2 is FQGNSA. Trimming took 5 bases from V and 4 from J, leaving 19 bases between them. This CDR3 region has 16 residues. In DNA form, the CDR3 reads TGTGCCAGCAGCCCCCGTTCTTCGACGGGGGCAGATACGCAGTATTTT. Translation: CASSPRSSTGADTQYF.

The chain employs TRBV18 and TRBJ2-1, with TRBD2 identical over 8 bases. V was pared by 11 bases and J by 6 bases, with 9 bases of the junction left unmatched. CDR1 and CDR2 (germline): KGHSH, LQKENI. The CDR3 extends over 13 amino acids. As DNA, the CDR3 is TGTGCCGGCCAGACCGGGACTAGCAATGAGCAGTTCTTC. Its translation is CAGQTGTSNEQFF.

The rearrangement joins TRBV4-3 to TRBJ2-7; maybe TRBD1 (5 bases). There are 14 residues in the CDR3. Germline-derived CDR1 and CDR2 are LGHNA and YSLEER. The ends were cut back, 0 bases at V and 5 bases at J, with 11 bases in the middle. The CDR3 DNA reads TGCGCCAGCAGCCAAGAGGCAGGGAACCACGAGCAGTACTTC. Translating gives CASSQEAGNHEQYF.

The table lists this clone with a few counts. The J gene is TRBJ2-1, the V gene TRBV27; D not certain. Germline values: CDR1 MNHEY, CDR2 SMNVEV (reference sequence). V was trimmed by 4 bases and J by 0 bases, leaving 7 bases between them. The CDR3 is made up of 14 amino acids. The CDR3 spells CASSSIDSYNEQFF. In DNA form, the CDR3 reads TGTGCCAGCAGTTCGATAGACTCCTACAATGAGCAGTTCTTC.

This chain joins TRBV6-6 and TRBJ2-7, with D maybe TRBD2 (6 bases). Germline V gene sequence: CDR1 MNHNY, CDR2 SVGAGI (reference sequence). The CDR3 totals 14 residues. Deletions cut 11 bases from V and 1 base from J, with 18 bases between. The CDR3 DNA reads as TGTGCCGCCAACGGAGGGACTTCTTCCTACGAGCAGTACTTC. As protein: CAANGGTSSYEQYF.

The chain recombines TRBV9 with TRBJ1-4, with D perhaps TRBD1 (6 bases). This CDR3 is 14 amino acids long. V lost 3 bases and J 7 bases, leaving 13 bases between the germline ends. CDR1 is SGDLS and CDR2 is YYNGEE in the germline V gene. The CDR3 nucleotides are TGTGCCAGCAGCGCAAGGGGGGGAAGTGAAAAACTGTTTTTT. Translation gives CASSARGGSEKLFF.

The CDR3 protein is CASRRPGTGELFF. The CDR3 bases are TGTGCCAGTCGGCGACCGGGCACCGGGGAGCTGTTTTTT. V and J are TRBV19 and TRBJ2-2; D is ambiguous. CDR1 is LNHDA, CDR2 SQIVND, per germline (reference sequence). V shed 8 bases and J shed 4 bases, with 11 bases lying between them. The CDR3 extends over 13 amino acids.

This clone turned up a few times. The V and J genes are TRBV7-2 and TRBJ1-2; D unclear. The length of the CDR3 is 13 residues. CDR1 is SGHTA and CDR2 is FQGNSA in the germline V gene. V was clipped by 1 base and J by 5 bases, with 8 bases between them. CDR3 sequence reads: CASSLGQIYGYTF. The CDR3, as DNA: TGTGCCAGCAGCTTAGGGCAGATTTATGGCTACACCTTC.

The genes are TRBV7-6 and TRBJ2-7; tentative D call: TRBD1 (5 bases). The CDR3 runs 16 residues. Germline V gene data show CDR1 as SGHVS and CDR2 as FNYEAQ. The V end lost 1 base, the J end lost 6 bases, and 19 bases lay between the germline ends. The CDR3 protein is CASSLGAKDIAGEQYF. Written as DNA, the CDR3 is TGTGCCAGCAGCTTAGGGGCCAAGGACATAGCAGGCGAGCAGTACTTC.

The gene calls are TRBV13 and TRBJ2-5, with 10 bases lining up with TRBD2. In germline, CDR1 is PRHDT, CDR2 FYEKMQ (reference sequence). The CDR3 contains 16 residues. The V segment lost 0 bases and the J segment 3 bases; nucleotides outside the gene matches: 4. CDR3 DNA: TGTGCCAGCAGCTTAGGCACCAGCGGGGGGGAAGAGACCCAGTACTTC. Protein product: CASSLGTSGGEETQYF.

This chain uses TRBV6-1 with TRBJ1-6; TRBD1 matches at 10 bases. The length of the CDR3 is 14 residues. The J segment lost 9 bases and the V segment lost 6 bases, leaving 5 bases of the junction unmatched. Looked up from germline, CDR1 is MNHNS and CDR2 is SASEGT. CDR3 sequence (DNA): TGTGCCAGCAGACCCGGGACAGGGGTTTCACCCCTCCACTTT. It translates to CASRPGTGVSPLHF.

The chain recombines TRBV10-3 with TRBJ1-1, with 7 positions matching TRBD1. CDR1 and CDR2 (germline): ENHRY, SYGVKD. V lost 2 bases, J lost 1 base, and 7 bases stayed unmatched. The CDR3 length is 16 residues. The CDR3 protein is CAISELGQGGNTEAFF. In DNA, the CDR3 is TGTGCCATCAGTGAGCTCGGGCAGGGGGGGAACACTGAAGCTTTCTTT.

The CDR3 DNA follows: TGCGCCAGCAGCTTGGCTCCGGGTAACTATGGCTACACCTTC. Translated: CASSLAPGNYGYTF. The rearrangement uses TRBV5-1 and TRBJ1-2; D unclear. Germline-derived CDR1 and CDR2 are SGHRS and YFSETQ. Trimming pared 0 bases from V and 1 base from J, leaving 7 bases between. The CDR3 is 14 amino acids.